These 21 T cell receptor beta chains came from one sample sequenced in a study of T cell repertoires in cytomegalovirus infection. These receptors are not linked to any known antigen. TCRdb reanalysed the reads using MiXCR and keeps one entry per CDR3 protein. The sample yields about 310,000 distinct CDR3 sequences, approximately 25% seen once. The material was cultured PBMCs, obtained from culture after CMV antigen stimulation. The receptors were gathered from a human donor in good health (CMV status not recorded). Some clones in this sample may be carry-over from other donors' samples.

This clonotype was counted a few times. This chain uses TRBV5-4 with TRBJ1-1; no definite D call. Germline V CDR1 and CDR2: SGHNT, YYREEE (reference sequence). The CDR3 runs 14 residues. V dropped 0 bases and J dropped 7 bases, with 13 bases sitting between them. In DNA, the CDR3 is TGTGCCAGCAGCTTGGCCTTTGAAGGTCTTGAAGCTTTCTTT. It is translated as CASSLAFEGLEAFF.

The rearrangement joins TRBV19 to TRBJ2-7; TRBD2 agrees at 7 bases. Germline V gives CDR1 LNHDA, CDR2 SQIVND (reference sequence). V shed 9 bases, J shed 2 bases, and the junction held 7 bases outside the gene matches. This CDR3 region has 13 residues. The chain's CDR3 is CASSSGNPYEQYF. The CDR3 region has the DNA TGTGCCAGCTCTAGCGGAAACCCCTACGAGCAGTACTTC.

This clonotype was observed a few times. The gene calls are TRBV4-1 and TRBJ1-1, with D possibly being TRBD1 (6 bases). CDR3 length: 14 residues. Trimming removed 5 bases from V and 0 bases from J, with 10 bases in between. CDR1 and CDR2 (germline): MGHRA, YSYEKL. CDR3 sequence: CASSKQGMNTEAFF. In DNA, the CDR3 is TGCGCCAGCAGCAAACAGGGAATGAACACTGAAGCTTTCTTT.

This clonotype was counted a few times. The chain is built from TRBV12-3 or TRBV12-4 and TRBJ2-6; 9 bases fit TRBD1. This CDR3 spans 17 amino acids. Unmatched junction bases numbered 9, after V lost 5 bases and J lost 4 bases. CDR3 coding DNA: TGTGCCAGCAGTCCACTACAGGGGGCAGAGGGGGCCAACGTCCTGACTTTC. It encodes CASSPLQGAEGANVLTF.

Many counts were recorded for this clonotype. This chain joins TRBV7-6 and TRBJ1-3; D unresolved. Germline-derived CDR1 and CDR2 are SGHVS and FNYEAQ. This CDR3 is 18 amino acids long. The V end lost 1 base, the J end lost 2 bases, and 18 bases lay between the germline ends. The CDR3 here is CASSLGGPRVGPGNTIYF. The CDR3 region has the DNA TGTGCCAGCAGCTTAGGAGGACCTAGGGTTGGTCCTGGAAACACCATATATTTT.

This clonotype was recorded many times. The genes are TRBV4-1 and TRBJ2-2; 10 bases fit TRBD2. The germline CDR1 and CDR2 sequences are MGHRA and YSYEKL. The CDR3 covers 18 residues. V lost 0 bases, J lost 9 bases, and 13 bases stayed unmatched. CDR3 residues: CASSQERIQREGRRELFF. Here the CDR3 DNA reads TGCGCCAGCAGCCAAGAAAGAATTCAGCGGGAGGGCCGGCGGGAGCTGTTTTTT.

The table lists this clonotype with a few counts. V usage is TRBV12-3 or TRBV12-4 and J usage is TRBJ1-4, with TRBD1 matching over 9 bases. The CDR3 extends over 14 amino acids. With V trimmed by 7 bases and J by 4 bases, 4 bases remained unmatched. DNA for the CDR3: TGTGCCAGCACCATGGGACAGGGTAATGAAAAACTGTTTTTT. The encoded protein is CASTMGQGNEKLFF.

The rearrangement uses TRBV6-8 and TRBJ1-2; a possible D gene is TRBD1 (5 bases). CDR1 and CDR2 from the germline V gene are MNHGY and SAAAGT. Trimming stripped 6 bases from V and 6 bases from J, with 23 bases between. The CDR3 runs to 16 residues. The CDR3 sequence is CASSGIGTTEGNGYTF. For the CDR3, the DNA is TGTGCCAGCAGCGGGATAGGAACGACAGAAGGGAATGGCTACACCTTC.

This clonotype was seen ten or more times. This chain joins TRBV29-1 and TRBJ2-1; D gene unclear. Germline loops: CDR1 SQVTM, CDR2 ANQGSEA. Trimming removed 2 bases at V and 11 bases at J, with 10 bases between. This CDR3 has 11 amino acids. CDR3 nucleotides: TGCAGCGTTGAAAGGGCGGAAAAGCAGTTCTTC. Its protein is CSVERAEKQFF.

The chain recombines TRBV19 with TRBJ1-5; D is perhaps TRBD1 (5 bases). The length of the CDR3 is 15 residues. CDR1 is LNHDA, CDR2 SQIVND, per germline (reference sequence). Trimming pared 2 bases from V and 5 bases from J, leaving 13 bases between. The CDR3 reads CASSIWFRGDQPQHF. The CDR3 DNA follows: TGTGCCAGTAGTATATGGTTCCGGGGCGATCAGCCCCAGCATTTT.

This clonotype has more than one count but fewer than ten. The chain uses TRBV4-2 and TRBJ2-1; 13 nucleotides line up with TRBD2. The CDR3 contains 18 residues. Germline CDR1 and CDR2: LGHNA and YNFKEQ. J was trimmed by 4 bases and V by 4 bases; bases with no gene match: 10. This CDR3 reads CASSLGLAGRPFYNEQFF. CDR3 nucleotide sequence: TGTGCCAGCAGCCTGGGACTAGCGGGAAGGCCCTTTTACAATGAGCAGTTCTTC.

The chain uses TRBV4-2 and TRBJ2-1, with 9 bases identical to TRBD2. From germline, CDR1 is LGHNA and CDR2 YNFKEQ. Losses at the gene ends were 3 bases for V and 5 bases for J; bases not matched to a gene: 5. The CDR3 contains 15 residues. The chain's CDR3 is CASSQFSGRDNEQFF. The CDR3 nucleotides read TGTGCCAGCAGCCAGTTTAGCGGGAGAGACAATGAGCAGTTCTTC.

This clonotype has just a few counts. The CDR3 nucleotides are TGTGCCAGCAGTTTAAGGTTGTTTCGGCCGGGGGCGGGAGGCACTGAAGCTTTCTTT. Translating it yields CASSLRLFRPGAGGTEAFF. The rearrangement joins TRBV27 to TRBJ1-1; tentatively, D is TRBD1 (6 bases). Trimming stripped 2 bases from V and 4 bases from J, with 26 bases between. This CDR3 is built from 19 residues. Germline CDR1 MNHEY, CDR2 SMNVEV (reference sequence).

This chain uses TRBV11-2 with TRBJ1-2; no clear D gene. CDR1 is SGHAT, CDR2 FQNNGV, per germline. The CDR3 extends over 13 amino acids. V was pared by 5 bases and J by 5 bases, with 12 bases between. The CDR3 DNA is TGTGCCAGCAGCCCCAGCGGGCTATATGGCTACACCTTC. Protein: CASSPSGLYGYTF.

This clonotype was detected ten times or more. This chain links TRBV7-2 with TRBJ1-3; TRBD1 matches at 7 bases. The CDR3 has 14 amino acids. Per the germline V gene, CDR1 is SGHTA and CDR2 is FQGNSA. Trimming cost V 5 bases and J 7 bases; bases outside gene matches: 8. CDR3 residues: CASSTTGARNTIYF. The CDR3 DNA reads TGTGCCAGCAGCACTACAGGGGCGCGGAACACCATATATTTT.

This clonotype was counted many times. The V gene is TRBV7-2, the J gene TRBJ2-1, with 14 bases identical to TRBD2. V shed 5 bases, J shed 9 bases, and the junction held 6 bases outside the gene matches. The CDR3 length is 15 residues. Looked up from germline, CDR1 is SGHTA and CDR2 is FQGNSA. CDR3: CASSRGLAGVVEQFF. CDR3 sequence (DNA): TGTGCCAGCAGCCGGGGACTAGCGGGAGTGGTTGAGCAGTTCTTC.

There are a few counts of this clonotype. For the CDR3, the DNA is TGCAGCGGACGACTAGCGGGGCGCACCGGGGAGCTGTTTTTT. Translation gives CSGRLAGRTGELFF. The rearrangement joins TRBV29-1 to TRBJ2-2, with TRBD2 identical over 11 bases. The CDR3 runs 14 residues. Losses at the gene ends were 7 bases for V and 4 bases for J; bases not matched to a gene: 5. Per germline, CDR1 SQVTM and CDR2 ANQGSEA.

V usage is TRBV15 and J usage is TRBJ1-2, with 9 bases identical to TRBD1. The CDR3 extends over 15 amino acids. Per germline, CDR1 LNHNV and CDR2 YYDKDF (reference sequence). Trimming cost V 11 bases and J 0 bases; bases outside gene matches: 10. CDR3 bases: TGTGCCCCACAGGGGGCGCTTAATTCTAACTATGGCTACACCTTC. The encoded protein is CAPQGALNSNYGYTF. Supplemented by reference TRBV15 and TRBJ1-2, the full variable domain reads DAMVIQNPRYQVTQFGKPVTLSCSQTLNHNVMYWYQQKSSQAPKLLFHYYDKDFNNEADTPDNFQSRRPNTSFCFLDIRSPGLGDTAMYLCAPQGALNSNYGYTFGSGTRLTVV.

The V gene is TRBV2, the J gene TRBJ1-1, with D possibly matching TRBD1 (6 bases). V lost 7 bases to trimming and J lost 4 bases, with 16 bases between them. Germline V lookup: CDR1 SNHLY, CDR2 FYNNEI. This CDR3 spans 14 amino acids. As DNA, the CDR3 is TGTGCCAGCAATTACAGGGCGCTGAGCACTGAAGCTTTCTTT. This encodes CASNYRALSTEAFF.

This clonotype has ten or more counts. The chain couples TRBV7-2 to TRBJ2-1, with 10 nucleotides matching TRBD2. There are 14 residues in the CDR3. Germline CDR1 reads SGHTA; CDR2 reads FQGNSA. V gave up 7 bases and J gave up 7 bases; unmatched junction bases: 7. The CDR3 spells CASNPQRGGNEQFF. The CDR3 coding sequence is TGTGCCAGCAATCCGCAGCGGGGGGGGAATGAGCAGTTCTTC.

This clonotype was picked up many times. The V call is TRBV6-1, the J call TRBJ2-5; D gene ambiguous. The CDR3 runs 13 residues. Between the trimmed V and J ends, which lost 7 bases and 4 bases, there was a span of 13 bases. CDR1 is MNHNS and CDR2 is SASEGT in the germline V gene. CDR3 nucleotide sequence: TGTGCCAGCACTCCCCGGGTTGGAGAGACCCAGTACTTC. It encodes CASTPRVGETQYF.